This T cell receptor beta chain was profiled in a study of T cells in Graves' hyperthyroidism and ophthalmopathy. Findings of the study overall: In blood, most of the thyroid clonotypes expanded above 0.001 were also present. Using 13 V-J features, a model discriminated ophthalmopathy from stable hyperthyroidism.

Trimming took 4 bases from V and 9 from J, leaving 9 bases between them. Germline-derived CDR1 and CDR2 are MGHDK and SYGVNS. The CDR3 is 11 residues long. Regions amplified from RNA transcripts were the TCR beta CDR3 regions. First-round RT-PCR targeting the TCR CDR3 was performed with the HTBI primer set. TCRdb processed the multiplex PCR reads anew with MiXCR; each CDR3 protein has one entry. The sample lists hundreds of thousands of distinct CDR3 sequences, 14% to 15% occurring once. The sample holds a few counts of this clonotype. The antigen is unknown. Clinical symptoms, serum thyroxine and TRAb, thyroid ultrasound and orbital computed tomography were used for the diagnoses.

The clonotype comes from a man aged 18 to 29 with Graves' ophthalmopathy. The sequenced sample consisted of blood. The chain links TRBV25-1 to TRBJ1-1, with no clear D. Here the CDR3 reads CASSGRIQAFF. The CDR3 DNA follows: TGTGCCAGCAGTGGGAGGATACAAGCTTTCTTT.